A single sample is the source of the 5 T cell receptor beta chains below, sequenced in a study of patients and donors after allogeneic stem cell transplantation (TCRdb year 2020). Library method: RT-PCR. These reads were obtained on a NextSeq 550. Through fastp at Q25 and MiXCR, TCRdb rebuilt clones from the public reads, retaining in-frame beta chains. Each entry merges the rows of one CDR3 protein and shows their most common DNA and genes. Counted in this sample were about a million distinct CDR3 sequences; under 20% of them appeared once. 5% to 6.5% of the sample is in the top ten clones. Sequenced material: blood, either unsorted or a sorted T cell fraction (not recorded which). All receptors come from a human donor who was either an allogeneic HSCT recipient or a stem cell or donor lymphocyte infusion donor (not recorded which). It is not recorded whose cells these are; they may come from a transplant donor.

The chain joins TRBV6-1 to TRBJ2-7; D is possibly TRBD1 or TRBD2 (5 bases each). Trimming removed 1 base from V and 5 bases from J, with 15 bases in between. Germline V gene sequence: CDR1 MNHNS, CDR2 SASEGT. The CDR3 extends over 15 amino acids. Here the CDR3 reads CASSEVSGQFDEQYF. CDR3 nucleotide sequence: TGTGCCAGCAGTGAAGTTTCGGGGCAGTTCGACGAGCAGTACTTC.

This clonotype was observed a few times. The chain has TRBV7-8 and TRBJ2-1; D possibly corresponds to TRBD2 (5 bases). This CDR3 spans 17 amino acids. Germline V gene data show CDR1 as SGHVS and CDR2 as FQNEAQ. The V end was cut by 5 bases, the J end by 9 bases, with 26 bases between. The CDR3 sequence is CASSRVGEGRLAREQFF. In DNA form, the CDR3 reads TGTGCCAGCAGCCGTGTTGGTGAGGGCCGTCTAGCTCGTGAGCAGTTCTTC. Using reference TRBV7-8 and TRBJ2-1 for the parts outside the CDR3, the full variable domain is GAGVSQSPRYKVAKRGQDVALRCDPISGHVSLFWYQQALGQGPEFLTYFQNEAQLDKSGLPSDRFFAERPEGSVSTLKIQRTQQEDSAVYLCASSRVGEGRLAREQFFGPGTRLTVL.

The rearrangement uses TRBV29-1 and TRBJ2-6; unclear D gene. The germline gives CDR1 SQVTM, CDR2 ANQGSEA. The CDR3 loop spans 13 amino acids. The ends were cut back, 6 bases at V and 0 bases at J, with 6 bases in the middle. For the CDR3, the DNA is TGCAGCGTCCAGCACTCTGGGGCCAACGTCCTGACTTTC. Amino acids: CSVQHSGANVLTF.

This clonotype has more than one count but fewer than ten. V usage is TRBV24-1 and J usage is TRBJ2-1; TRBD2 matches 7 bases. Germline CDR1 reads KGHDR; CDR2 reads SFDVKD. CDR3 length equals 17 residues. With V trimmed by 5 bases and J by 0 bases, 9 bases remained unmatched. The CDR3 DNA reads as TGTGCCACCAGTGGCGCGGGAGTCCCTCTCTCCTACAATGAGCAGTTCTTC. It yields the protein CATSGAGVPLSYNEQFF.

The V call is TRBV6-1, the J call TRBJ2-6, with TRBD2 as a possible D gene (6 bases). The germline V gene encodes CDR1 MNHNS and CDR2 SASEGT. V was cut by 8 bases and J by 1 base, with 12 bases left in between. The CDR3 extends over 15 amino acids. The CDR3 protein is CASREFLSGANVLTF. In DNA, the CDR3 is TGTGCCAGCCGGGAGTTCCTATCTGGGGCCAACGTCCTGACTTTC.